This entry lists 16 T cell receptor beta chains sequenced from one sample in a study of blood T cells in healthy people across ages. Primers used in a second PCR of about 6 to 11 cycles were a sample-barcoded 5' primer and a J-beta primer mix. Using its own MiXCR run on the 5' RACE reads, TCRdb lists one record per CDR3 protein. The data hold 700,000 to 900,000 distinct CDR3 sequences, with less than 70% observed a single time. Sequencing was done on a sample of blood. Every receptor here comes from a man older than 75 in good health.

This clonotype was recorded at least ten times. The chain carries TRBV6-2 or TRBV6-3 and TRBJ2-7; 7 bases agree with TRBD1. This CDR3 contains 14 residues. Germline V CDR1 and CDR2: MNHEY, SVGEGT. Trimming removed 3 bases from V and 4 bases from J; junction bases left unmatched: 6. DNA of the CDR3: TGTGCCAGCAGTTATGTAGGGGGCACATACGAGCAGTACTTC. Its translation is CASSYVGGTYEQYF.

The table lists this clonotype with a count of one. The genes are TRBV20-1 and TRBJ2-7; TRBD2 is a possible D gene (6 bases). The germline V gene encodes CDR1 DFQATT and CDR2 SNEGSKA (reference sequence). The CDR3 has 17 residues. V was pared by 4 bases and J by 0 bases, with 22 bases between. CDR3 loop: CSATGLRGGTRSYEQYF. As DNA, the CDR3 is TGCAGTGCTACCGGGCTCCGCGGCGGGACGCGCTCCTACGAGCAGTACTTC.

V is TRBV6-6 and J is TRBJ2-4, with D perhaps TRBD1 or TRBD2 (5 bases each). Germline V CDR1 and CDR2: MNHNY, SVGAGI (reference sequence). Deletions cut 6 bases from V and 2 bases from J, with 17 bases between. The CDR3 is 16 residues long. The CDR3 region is CASSTGPSGTKNIQYF. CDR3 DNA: TGTGCCAGCAGCACGGGGCCCTCCGGGACCAAAAACATTCAGTACTTC.

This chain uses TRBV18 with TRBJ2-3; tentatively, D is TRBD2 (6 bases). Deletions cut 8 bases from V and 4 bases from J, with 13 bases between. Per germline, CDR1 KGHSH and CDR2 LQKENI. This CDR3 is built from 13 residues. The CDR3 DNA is TGTGCCAGCAACGGGGGAGGATCAGATACGCAGTATTTT. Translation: CASNGGGSDTQYF.

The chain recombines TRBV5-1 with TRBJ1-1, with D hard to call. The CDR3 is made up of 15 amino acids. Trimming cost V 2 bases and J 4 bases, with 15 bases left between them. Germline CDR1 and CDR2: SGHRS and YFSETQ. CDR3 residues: CASSFPDGVGTEAFF. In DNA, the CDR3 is TGCGCCAGCAGCTTCCCGGACGGGGTGGGCACTGAAGCTTTCTTT.

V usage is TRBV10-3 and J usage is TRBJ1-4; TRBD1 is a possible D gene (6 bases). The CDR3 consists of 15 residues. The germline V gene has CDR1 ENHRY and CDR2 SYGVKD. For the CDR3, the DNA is TGTGCTACATCGGTATATGGACAGATTAATGAAAAACTGTTTTTT. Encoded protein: CATSVYGQINEKLFF.

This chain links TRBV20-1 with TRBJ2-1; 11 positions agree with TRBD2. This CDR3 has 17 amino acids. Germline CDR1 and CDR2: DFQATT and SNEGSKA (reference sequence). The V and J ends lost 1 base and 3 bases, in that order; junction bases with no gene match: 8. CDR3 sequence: CSARVSSGRAFYNEQFF. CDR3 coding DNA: TGCAGTGCTAGAGTTAGTAGCGGGAGGGCCTTCTACAATGAGCAGTTCTTC.

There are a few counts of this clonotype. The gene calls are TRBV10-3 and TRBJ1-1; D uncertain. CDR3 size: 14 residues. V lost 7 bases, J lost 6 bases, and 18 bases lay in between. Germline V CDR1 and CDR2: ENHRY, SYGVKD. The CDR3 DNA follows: TGTGCCATCAATATAAAGGGCCTTGCGTCTGAAGCTTTCTTT. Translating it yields CAINIKGLASEAFF.

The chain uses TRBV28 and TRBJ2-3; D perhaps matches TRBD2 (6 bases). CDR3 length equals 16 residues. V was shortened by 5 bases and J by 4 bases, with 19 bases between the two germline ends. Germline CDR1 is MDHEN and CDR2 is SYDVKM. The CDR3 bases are TGTGCCAGCAGTCCCTACACAGGTTGGGAGGCAGATACGCAGTATTTT. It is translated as CASSPYTGWEADTQYF.

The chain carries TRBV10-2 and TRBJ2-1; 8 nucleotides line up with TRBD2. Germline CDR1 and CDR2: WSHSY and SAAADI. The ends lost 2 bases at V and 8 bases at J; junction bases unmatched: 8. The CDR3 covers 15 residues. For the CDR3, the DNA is TGCGCCAGCAGTGAGAGGGGAGCGGGAGCTCATGAGCAGTTCTTC. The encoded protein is CASSERGAGAHEQFF.

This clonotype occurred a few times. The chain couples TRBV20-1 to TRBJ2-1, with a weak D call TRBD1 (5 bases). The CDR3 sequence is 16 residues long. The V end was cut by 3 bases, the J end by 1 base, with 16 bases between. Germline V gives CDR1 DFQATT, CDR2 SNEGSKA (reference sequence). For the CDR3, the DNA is TGCAGTGCTAGTCCCGCAGGGCGAGGTTCCTACAATGAGCAGTTCTTC. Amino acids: CSASPAGRGSYNEQFF.

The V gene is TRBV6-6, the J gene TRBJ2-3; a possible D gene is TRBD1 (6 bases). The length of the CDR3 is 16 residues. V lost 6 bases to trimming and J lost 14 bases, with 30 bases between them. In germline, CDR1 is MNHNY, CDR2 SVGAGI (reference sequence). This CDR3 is CASSDISGGFDRYAYF. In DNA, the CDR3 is TGTGCCAGCAGCGATATAAGTGGGGGCTTCGACAGATACGCGTATTTT.

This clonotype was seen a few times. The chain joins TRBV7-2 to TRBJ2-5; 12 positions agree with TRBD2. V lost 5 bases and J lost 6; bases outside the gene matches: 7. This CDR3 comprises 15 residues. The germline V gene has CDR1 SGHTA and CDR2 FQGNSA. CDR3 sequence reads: CASSRTSGTGQTQYF. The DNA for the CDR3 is TGTGCCAGCAGCCGGACTAGCGGGACCGGGCAGACCCAGTACTTC.

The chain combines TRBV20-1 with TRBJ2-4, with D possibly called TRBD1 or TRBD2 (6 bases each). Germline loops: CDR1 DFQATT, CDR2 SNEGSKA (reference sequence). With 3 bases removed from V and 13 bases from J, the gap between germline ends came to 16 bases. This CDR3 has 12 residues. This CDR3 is CSASRGLNEQYF. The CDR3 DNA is TGCAGTGCTAGCCGGGGGCTCAATGAGCAGTACTTC.

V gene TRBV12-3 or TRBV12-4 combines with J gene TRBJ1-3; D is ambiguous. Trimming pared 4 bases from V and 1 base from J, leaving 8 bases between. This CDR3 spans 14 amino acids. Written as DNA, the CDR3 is TGTGCCAGCAGTTCCGGGGTGTCTGGAAACACCATATATTTT. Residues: CASSSGVSGNTIYF.

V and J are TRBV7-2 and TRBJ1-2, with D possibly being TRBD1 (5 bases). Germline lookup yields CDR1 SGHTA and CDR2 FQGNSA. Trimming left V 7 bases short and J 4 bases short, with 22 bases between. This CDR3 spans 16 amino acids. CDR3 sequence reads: CASTLTPRGAVYGYTF. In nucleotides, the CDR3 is TGTGCCAGCACCCTGACCCCCCGAGGGGCGGTCTATGGCTACACCTTC.